The table lists the clone carrying this TCR beta chain with many counts. Its antigen is not known. The data originate from a study of spatial heterogeneity in lung cancer. Study information: Consistent detection of more beta-chain than alpha-chain sequences was observed.

One entry per CDR3 protein, called by TCRdb with MiXCR from the 5' RACE reads. The data contain over 50,000 distinct CDR3 sequences, under 7.5% of them singletons. Points from the study as a whole: Among blood samples, ubiquitous expanded tumor TCRs appeared more at resection than at follow-up.

CDR1 and CDR2 (germline): MNHEY, SVGEGT. V lost 10 bases to trimming and J lost 2 bases; unmatched junction nucleotides: 16. The CDR3 is 17 residues long. Time point: sample taken at primary tumor resection. Frozen PBMC, nontumor lung or tumor provided whole RNA, which was sequenced unsorted. Here the sequenced sample was PBMCs, taken at surgery. J is TRBJ2-5 and V is TRBV6-2 or TRBV6-3; 10 nucleotides align to TRBD1. The receptor was derived from a female donor with early-stage non-small cell lung cancer. The CDR3 DNA reads TGTGCCACCACTCCGGGACAGGGGCGCCCGGGACAAGAGACCCAGTACTTC. This encodes CATTPGQGRPGQETQYF.